This section outlines one T cell receptor (beta chain) sequence together with its context. Its matching antigen is unknown. This record belongs to a study of long-term antiretroviral therapy in people with HIV. Background on the study: Samples collected earliest predate the 2015 immediate-ART recommendation by about a decade.

Germline lookup yields CDR1 GTSNPN and CDR2 SVGIG (reference sequence). The CDR3 length is 15 residues. V shed 1 base, J shed 5 bases, and the junction held 6 bases outside the gene matches. The study's findings and limits: Controls showed broader CDR3 length ranges than did the HIV repertoires.

immunoSEQ v3.0 was run at survey level. Measured with immunoSEQ multiplex PCR; TCRdb has only the in-frame clones, and not every one. Of tens of thousands of clones listed, 87% were seen once; the top ten hold more than 0.8%. The V call is TRBV30, the J call TRBJ2-3; 10 bases align to TRBD2. This TCR was recovered from a man aged 45-65 years with HIV. The material sequenced was unsorted PBMCs, taken 2 years after starting antiretroviral therapy. The CDR3: CAWSATSGIEDTQYF. The CDR3 DNA reads TGTGCCTGGAGTGCCACTAGCGGGATTGAAGATACGCAGTATTTT.